These 4 T cell receptor beta chains originate from one sample sequenced in a study of T cell responses to AZD1222 COVID-19 vaccine. Some clones are missing from TCRdb's copy, which holds only in-frame ones; the method was immunoSEQ multiplex PCR. The sample carries 200,000 or so clones, 90% to 95% recorded once. The specimen was peripheral blood, collected on day 0 of AZD1222 vaccination. The receptors originated from an adult in good health.

This clone was seen a handful of times. This chain links TRBV21-1 with TRBJ1-5. TRBV21-1 is shown as a pseudogene. This CDR3 is built from 14 residues. This chain's CDR3 is CASSQDGINQPQHF. CDR3 sequence (DNA): TGTGCCAGCAGTCAGGACGGGATAAATCAGCCCCAGCATTTT.

V usage is TRBV30 and J usage is TRBJ2-7; tentative D call: TRBD1 (6 bases). V was trimmed by 0 bases and J by 4 bases, leaving 10 bases between them. The germline V gene has CDR1 GTSNPN and CDR2 SVGIG (reference sequence). The length of the CDR3 is 13 residues. The chain's CDR3 is CAWSVQGQYEQYF. In DNA form, the CDR3 reads TGTGCCTGGAGTGTACAGGGACAATACGAGCAGTACTTC. The complete variable domain, with remaining parts taken from reference TRBV30 and TRBJ2-7, reads SQTIHQWPATLVQPVGSPLSLECTVEGTSNPNLYWYRQAAGRGLQLLFYSVGIGQISSEVPQNLSASRPQDRQFILSSKKLLLSDSGFYLCAWSVQGQYEQYFGPGTRLTVT.

This chain links TRBV15 with TRBJ2-1; 9 nucleotides line up with TRBD2. The CDR3 runs 20 residues. J lost 0 bases, V lost 0 bases, and 12 bases had no gene match. Germline-derived CDR1 and CDR2 are LNHNV and YYDKDF (reference sequence). The DNA of the CDR3 is TGTGCCACCAGCAGAGATTCCGGCGGGAGGGTAAGGAGCTCCTACAATGAGCAGTTCTTC. This codes for CATSRDSGGRVRSSYNEQFF.

The V and J genes are TRBV7-3 and TRBJ1-2; D might be TRBD1 (6 bases). CDR3 length: 14 residues. V shed 10 bases and J shed 2 bases, with 17 bases lying between them. The V gene's germline CDR1 is SGHTA and CDR2 FQGTGA. The CDR3 DNA reads TGTGCCACCACCAGGCCCGGGACAAACTATGGCTACACCTTC. The encoded protein is CATTRPGTNYGYTF.